Listed below are T cell receptor beta chains from one sample, sequenced in a study of B cell selection in AIRE deficiency. Some clones are missing from TCRdb's copy, which holds only in-frame ones; the method was immunoSEQ multiplex PCR. The profile shows about 18,000 clones, about 92% of them singletons. Sequenced: CD4+CD25+ Tregs sorted from PBMCs. The receptors come from a human donor in good health. The CDR3 runs from the conserved cysteine through the conserved F or W. The D gene is left open where the match is weak. Clone size appears in some rows only: once, few, many, or a class for an expanded clone.

cdr3_aa: CASSPRTESYEQYF; cdr3_nt: TGTGCCAGCAGCCCCCGTACAGAGTCCTACGAGCAGTACTTC; d_call: NA; v_call: TRBV6-6; j_call: TRBJ2-7; clone_size: NA
cdr3_aa: CASSLWGGTDTQYF; cdr3_nt: TGTGCCAGCAGCCTTTGGGGCGGCACAGATACGCAGTATTTT; d_call: NA; v_call: TRBV7-3; j_call: TRBJ2-3; clone_size: NA
cdr3_aa: CASSLLWGETQYF; cdr3_nt: TGTGCCAGCAGTTTATTGTGGGGAGAGACCCAGTACTTC; d_call: NA; v_call: TRBV28; j_call: TRBJ2-5; clone_size: NA
cdr3_aa: CASSFELVNTEAFF; cdr3_nt: TGTGCCAGCAGCTTCGAGCTCGTGAACACTGAAGCTTTCTTT; d_call: NA; v_call: TRBV7-9; j_call: TRBJ1-1; clone_size: NA
cdr3_aa: CASSSGLVTDTQYF; cdr3_nt: TGCGCCAGCTCGTCGGGACTAGTAACAGATACGCAGTATTTT; d_call: TRBD2; v_call: TRBV5-1; j_call: TRBJ2-3; clone_size: NA
cdr3_aa: CASGRLDRGEKLFF; cdr3_nt: TGTGCCAGCGGTCGGTTGGACAGAGGTGAAAAACTGTTTTTT; d_call: NA; v_call: TRBV2; j_call: TRBJ1-4; clone_size: NA
cdr3_aa: CASSGDYVKTQYF; cdr3_nt: TGCGCCAGCAGCGGGGACTATGTGAAGACCCAGTACTTC; d_call: TRBD2; v_call: TRBV5-1; j_call: TRBJ2-5; clone_size: NA
cdr3_aa: CAISDGTGVRRSYNEQFF; cdr3_nt: TGTGCCATCAGTGATGGGACAGGTGTACGTAGGTCCTACAATGAGCAGTTCTTC; d_call: TRBD1; v_call: TRBV10-3; j_call: TRBJ2-1; clone_size: NA
cdr3_aa: CASGLSSGRREETQYF; cdr3_nt: TGTGCTAGTGGCCTTTCTAGCGGGAGGAGGGAAGAGACCCAGTACTTC; d_call: TRBD2; v_call: TRBV12-5; j_call: TRBJ2-5; clone_size: NA
cdr3_aa: CASSWKLAGRSGANVLTF; cdr3_nt: TGTGCCAGCAGTTGGAAACTAGCGGGTCGCTCTGGGGCCAACGTCCTGACTTTC; d_call: TRBD2; v_call: TRBV11-2; j_call: TRBJ2-6; clone_size: NA
cdr3_aa: CASSEQPNYGYTF; cdr3_nt: TGTGCCAGCAGTGAACAGCCAAACTATGGCTACACCTTC; d_call: NA; v_call: TRBV6-1; j_call: TRBJ1-2; clone_size: NA
cdr3_aa: CASSLLGMNTEAFF; cdr3_nt: TGTGCCAGCAGCTTGCTCGGCATGAACACTGAAGCTTTCTTT; d_call: NA; v_call: TRBV5-5; j_call: TRBJ1-1; clone_size: NA
cdr3_aa: CASSAVLGGAASGYTF; cdr3_nt: TGTGCCAGCAGTGCTGTTTTGGGGGGCGCAGCGAGTGGCTACACCTTC; d_call: NA; v_call: TRBV6-4; j_call: TRBJ1-2; clone_size: NA
cdr3_aa: CASSLPGAGNTIYF; cdr3_nt: TGTGCCAGCAGCCTCCCAGGGGCTGGAAACACCATATATTTT; d_call: NA; v_call: TRBV7-9; j_call: TRBJ1-3; clone_size: NA
cdr3_aa: CASSLGTVYGYTF; cdr3_nt: TGTGCCAGCAGCCTGGGGACAGTTTATGGCTACACCTTC; d_call: TRBD1; v_call: TRBV28; j_call: TRBJ1-2; clone_size: NA
cdr3_aa: CASRPFSIYGYTF; cdr3_nt: TGTGCCAGCAGGCCTTTTTCAATCTATGGCTACACCTTC; d_call: NA; v_call: TRBV6-6; j_call: TRBJ1-2; clone_size: NA
cdr3_aa: CASSRGAYEQYF; cdr3_nt: TGTGCCAGCAGCCGCGGGGCTTACGAGCAGTACTTC; d_call: NA; v_call: TRBV14; j_call: TRBJ2-7; clone_size: once
cdr3_aa: CASSSLTNEQFF; cdr3_nt: TGTGCCAGCAGTTCTTTAACCAATGAGCAGTTCTTC; d_call: NA; v_call: TRBV28; j_call: TRBJ2-1; clone_size: NA